This T cell receptor beta chain was obtained from a study of CXCR3-negative and CXCR3-positive naive CD8 T cells. Study results and limitations: Memory, not naive, CXCR3-negative and CXCR3-positive cells differed in TRBV-TRBJ usage.

Germline CDR1 reads SGHKS; CDR2 reads YYEKEE (reference sequence). The CDR3 consists of 13 residues. Points on this clonotype: The antigen is undetermined.

UMI-labeled 5' RACE yielded the TRB cDNA libraries. TCRdb derives one entry per CDR3 protein from the 5' RACE reads, leaving out DNA. This table lists approximately 70,000 distinct CDR3 sequences. The chain uses TRBV5-5 and TRBJ2-7; absent DNA, TCRdb's TRBD1 call cannot be checked. This TCR was recovered from a human donor in good health. Some clones in this sample may be carry-over from other donors' samples. Sequencing was done on a sample of naive CXCR3- CD8+ T cells from blood. Subset noted: CD45RO-CCR7+CD27+CD95- naive CD8+ T cells lacking CXCR3 (TNR3-). Here the CDR3 reads CASSFGTAYEQYF.